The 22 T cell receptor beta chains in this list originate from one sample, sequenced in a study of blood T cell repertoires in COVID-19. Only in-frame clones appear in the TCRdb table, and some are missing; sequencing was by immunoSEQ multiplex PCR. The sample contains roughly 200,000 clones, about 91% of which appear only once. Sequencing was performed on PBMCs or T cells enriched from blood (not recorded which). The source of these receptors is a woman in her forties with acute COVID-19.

The CDR3: CASSPGPGVDEQFF. The CDR3, as DNA: TGTGCCAGCAGCCCCGGGCCAGGGGTCGATGAGCAGTTCTTC. The rearrangement links TRBV13 to TRBJ2-1; the D gene is possibly TRBD1 (6 bases). This CDR3 has 14 amino acids. From germline, CDR1 is PRHDT and CDR2 FYEKMQ (reference sequence). V lost 5 bases and J 8 bases, leaving 16 bases between the germline ends.

CDR3 sequence: CASSQGESNYGYTF. The CDR3 nucleotides are TGTGCCAGCTCGCAGGGGGAATCTAACTATGGCTACACCTTC. This chain uses TRBV18 with TRBJ1-2; the match to TRBD1 covers 7 bases. The CDR3 totals 14 residues. V gave up 6 bases and J gave up 0 bases; unmatched junction bases: 4. Germline-derived CDR1 and CDR2 are KGHSH and LQKENI.

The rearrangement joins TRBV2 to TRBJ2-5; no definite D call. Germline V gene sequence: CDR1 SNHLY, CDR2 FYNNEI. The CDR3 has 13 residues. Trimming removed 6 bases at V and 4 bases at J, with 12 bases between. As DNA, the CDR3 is TGTGCCAGCAGCCCCCTAGGTGGAGAGACCCAGTACTTC. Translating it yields CASSPLGGETQYF. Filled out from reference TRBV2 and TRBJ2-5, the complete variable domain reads EPEVTQTPSHQVTQMGQEVILRCVPISNHLYFYWYRQILGQKVEFLVSFYNNEISEKSEIFDDQFSVERPDGSNFTLKIRSTKLEDSAMYFCASSPLGGETQYFGPGTRLLVL.

CDR3 nucleotides: TGTGCCAGTAGTATATTCGCGGGAGTGTCTGGGGCCAACGTCCTGACTTTC. It codes for CASSIFAGVSGANVLTF. The chain has TRBV19 and TRBJ2-6, with 7 bases lining up with TRBD2. Germline lookup yields CDR1 LNHDA and CDR2 SQIVND (reference sequence). This CDR3 is 17 amino acids long. J lost 1 base, V lost 2 bases, and 5 bases had no gene match.

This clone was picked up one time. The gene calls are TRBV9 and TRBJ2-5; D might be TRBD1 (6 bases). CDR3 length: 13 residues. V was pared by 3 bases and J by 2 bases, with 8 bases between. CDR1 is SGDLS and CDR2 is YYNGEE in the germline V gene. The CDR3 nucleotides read TGTGCCAGCAGCGGGGACATACAAGAGACCCAGTACTTC. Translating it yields CASSGDIQETQYF.

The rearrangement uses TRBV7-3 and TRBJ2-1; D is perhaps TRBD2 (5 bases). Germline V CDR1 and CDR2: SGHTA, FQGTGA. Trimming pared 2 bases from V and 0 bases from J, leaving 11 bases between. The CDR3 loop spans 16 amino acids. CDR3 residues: CASSLLGSASYNEQFF. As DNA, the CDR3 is TGTGCCAGCAGCTTATTAGGTAGCGCCTCCTACAATGAGCAGTTCTTC.

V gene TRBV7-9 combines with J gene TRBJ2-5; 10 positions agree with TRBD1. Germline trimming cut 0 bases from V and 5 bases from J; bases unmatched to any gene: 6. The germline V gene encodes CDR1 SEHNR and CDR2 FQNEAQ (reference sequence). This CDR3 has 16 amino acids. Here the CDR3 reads CASSLAWDRGGETQYF. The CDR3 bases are TGTGCCAGCAGCTTAGCGTGGGACAGGGGTGGGGAGACCCAGTACTTC.

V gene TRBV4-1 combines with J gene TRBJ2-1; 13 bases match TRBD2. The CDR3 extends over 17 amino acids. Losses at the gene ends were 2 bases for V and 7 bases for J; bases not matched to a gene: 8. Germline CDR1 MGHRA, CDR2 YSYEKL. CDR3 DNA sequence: TGCGCCAGCAGCCAACTGGGGACTAGCGGGGTCTCGAATGAGCAGTTCTTC. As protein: CASSQLGTSGVSNEQFF.

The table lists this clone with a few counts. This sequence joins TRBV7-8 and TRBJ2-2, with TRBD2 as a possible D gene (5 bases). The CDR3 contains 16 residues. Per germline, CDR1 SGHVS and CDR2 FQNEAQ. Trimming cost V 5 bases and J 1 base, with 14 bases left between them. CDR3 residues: CASSPLPGLNTGELFF. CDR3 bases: TGTGCCAGCAGCCCCTTACCAGGACTGAACACCGGGGAGCTGTTTTTT.

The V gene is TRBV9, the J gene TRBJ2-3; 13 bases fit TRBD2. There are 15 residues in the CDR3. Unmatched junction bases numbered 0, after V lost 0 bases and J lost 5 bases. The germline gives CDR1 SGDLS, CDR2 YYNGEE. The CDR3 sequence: CASSVGTSGRDTQYF. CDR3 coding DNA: TGTGCCAGCAGCGTAGGGACTAGCGGGAGAGATACGCAGTATTTT.

The CDR3 nucleotides are TGTGCCAGCAGTGGTCGGACAGGGACGGGCTACACCTTC. This encodes CASSGRTGTGYTF. The chain recombines TRBV3-1 (or the pseudogene TRBV3-2) with TRBJ1-2, with 8 positions matching TRBD1. The CDR3 has 13 residues. CDR1 is LGHDT and CDR2 is YNNKEL in the germline V gene (reference sequence). Trimming at V came to 6 bases and at J to 8 bases, leaving 8 bases not matched to a gene.

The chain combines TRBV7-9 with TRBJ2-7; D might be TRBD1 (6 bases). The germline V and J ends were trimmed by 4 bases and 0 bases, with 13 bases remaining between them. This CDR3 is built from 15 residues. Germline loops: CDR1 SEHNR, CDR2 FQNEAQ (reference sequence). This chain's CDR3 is CASSSVGGSSYEQYF. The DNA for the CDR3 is TGTGCCAGCAGCTCGGTAGGGGGTTCCTCCTACGAGCAGTACTTC.

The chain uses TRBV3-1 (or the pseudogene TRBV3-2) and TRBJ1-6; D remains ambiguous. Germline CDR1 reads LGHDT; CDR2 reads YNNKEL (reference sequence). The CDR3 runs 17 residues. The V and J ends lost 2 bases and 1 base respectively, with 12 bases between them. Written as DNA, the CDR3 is TGTGCCAGCAGCCAAAGAGGCGGGCGATCCTATAATTCACCCCTCCACTTT. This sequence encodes CASSQRGGRSYNSPLHF.

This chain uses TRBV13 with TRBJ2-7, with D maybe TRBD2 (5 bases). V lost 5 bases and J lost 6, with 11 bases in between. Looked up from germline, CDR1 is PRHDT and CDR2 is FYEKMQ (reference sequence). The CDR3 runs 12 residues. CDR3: CASSQTMGEQYF. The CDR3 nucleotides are TGTGCCAGCAGCCAGACTATGGGCGAGCAGTACTTC.

CDR3 in amino acids: CASSLWPEAESSYNEQFF. The DNA for the CDR3 is TGTGCCAGCAGTTTATGGCCCGAAGCGGAAAGCTCCTACAATGAGCAGTTCTTC. The chain joins TRBV28 to TRBJ2-1, with D possibly TRBD2 on 5 matching bases. The CDR3 sequence is 18 residues long. The germline V and J ends were trimmed by 0 bases and 0 bases, with 15 bases remaining between them. CDR1 and CDR2 from the germline V gene are MDHEN and SYDVKM.

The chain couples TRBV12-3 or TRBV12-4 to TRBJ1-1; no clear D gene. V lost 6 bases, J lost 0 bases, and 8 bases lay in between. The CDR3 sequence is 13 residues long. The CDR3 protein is CASRVQMNTEAFF. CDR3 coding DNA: TGTGCCAGCAGAGTACAGATGAACACTGAAGCTTTCTTT.

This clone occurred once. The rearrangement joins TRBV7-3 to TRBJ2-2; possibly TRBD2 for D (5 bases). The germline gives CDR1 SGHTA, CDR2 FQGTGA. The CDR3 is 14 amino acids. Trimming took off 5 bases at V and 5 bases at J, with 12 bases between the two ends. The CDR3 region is CASSTGGGTGELFF. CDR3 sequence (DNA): TGTGCCAGCAGCACCGGAGGAGGTACCGGGGAGCTGTTTTTT.

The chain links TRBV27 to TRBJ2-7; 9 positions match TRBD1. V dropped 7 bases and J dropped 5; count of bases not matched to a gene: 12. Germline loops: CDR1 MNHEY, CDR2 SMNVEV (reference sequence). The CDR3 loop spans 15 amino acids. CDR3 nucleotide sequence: TGTGCCAGCAAAACAATCGGGACAGGGCCCAACGAGCAGTACTTC. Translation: CASKTIGTGPNEQYF.

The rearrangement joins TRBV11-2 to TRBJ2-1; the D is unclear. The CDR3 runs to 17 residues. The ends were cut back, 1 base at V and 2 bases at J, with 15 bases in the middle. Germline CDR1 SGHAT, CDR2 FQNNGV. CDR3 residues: CASSLVKATDAYNEQFF. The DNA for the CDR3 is TGTGCCAGCAGCTTAGTAAAGGCGACTGACGCCTACAATGAGCAGTTCTTC.

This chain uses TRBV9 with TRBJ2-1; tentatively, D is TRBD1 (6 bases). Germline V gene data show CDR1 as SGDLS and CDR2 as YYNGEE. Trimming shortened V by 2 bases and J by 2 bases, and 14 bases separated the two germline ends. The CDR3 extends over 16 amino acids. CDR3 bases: TGTGCCAGCAGCGTCGTACCACAGGGCCCCTACAATGAGCAGTTCTTC. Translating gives CASSVVPQGPYNEQFF.

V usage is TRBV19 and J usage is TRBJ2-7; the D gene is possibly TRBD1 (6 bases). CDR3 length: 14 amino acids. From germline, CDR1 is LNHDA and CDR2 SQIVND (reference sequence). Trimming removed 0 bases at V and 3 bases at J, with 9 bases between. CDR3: CASSIDQGRYEQYF. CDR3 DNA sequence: TGTGCCAGTAGTATAGATCAGGGGCGCTACGAGCAGTACTTC.

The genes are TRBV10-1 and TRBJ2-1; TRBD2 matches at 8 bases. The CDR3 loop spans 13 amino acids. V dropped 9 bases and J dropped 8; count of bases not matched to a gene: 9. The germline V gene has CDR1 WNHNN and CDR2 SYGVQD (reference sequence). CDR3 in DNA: TGCGCCAGAGCGGGAGCTGCTATTTATGAGCAGTTCTTC. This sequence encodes CARAGAAIYEQFF.